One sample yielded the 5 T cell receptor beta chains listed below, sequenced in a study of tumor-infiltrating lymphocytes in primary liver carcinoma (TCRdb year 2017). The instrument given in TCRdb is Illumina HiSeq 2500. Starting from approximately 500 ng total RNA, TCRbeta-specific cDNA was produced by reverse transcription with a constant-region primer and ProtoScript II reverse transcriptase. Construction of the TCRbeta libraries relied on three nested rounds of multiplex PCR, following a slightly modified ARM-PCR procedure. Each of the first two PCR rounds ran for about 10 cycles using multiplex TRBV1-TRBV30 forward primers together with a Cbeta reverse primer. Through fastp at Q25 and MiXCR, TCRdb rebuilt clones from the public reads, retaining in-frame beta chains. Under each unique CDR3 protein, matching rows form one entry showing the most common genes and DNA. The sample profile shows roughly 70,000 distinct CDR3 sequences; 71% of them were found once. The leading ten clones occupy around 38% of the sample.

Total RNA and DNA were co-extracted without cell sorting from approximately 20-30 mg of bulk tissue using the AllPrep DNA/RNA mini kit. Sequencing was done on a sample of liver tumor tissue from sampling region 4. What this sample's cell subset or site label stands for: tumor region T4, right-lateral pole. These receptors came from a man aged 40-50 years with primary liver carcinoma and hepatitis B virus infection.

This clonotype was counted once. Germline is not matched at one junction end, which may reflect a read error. The CDR3 protein is CASSLNRHGDTQYF. CDR3 nucleotide sequence: TGTGCCAGCAGCTTAAACCGACATGGGGATACACAGTATTTT. The genes are TRBV11-2 and TRBJ2-3; D not certain. CDR3 size: 14 residues. Per germline, CDR1 SGHAT and CDR2 FQNNGV.

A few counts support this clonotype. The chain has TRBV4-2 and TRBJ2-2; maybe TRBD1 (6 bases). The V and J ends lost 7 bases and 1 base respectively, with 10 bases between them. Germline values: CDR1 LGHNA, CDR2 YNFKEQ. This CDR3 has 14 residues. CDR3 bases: TGTGCCAGCACCGAGACAGGGAACACCGGGGAGCTGTTTTTT. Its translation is CASTETGNTGELFF.

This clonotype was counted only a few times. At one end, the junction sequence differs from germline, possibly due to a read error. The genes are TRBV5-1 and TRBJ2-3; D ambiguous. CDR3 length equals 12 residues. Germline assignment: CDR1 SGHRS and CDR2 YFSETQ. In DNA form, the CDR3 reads TGCGCCAGCGGCTTGGCGACAGATACGCAGTATTTT. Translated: CASGLATDTQYF. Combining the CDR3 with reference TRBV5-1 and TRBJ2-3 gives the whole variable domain KAGVTQTPRYLIKTRGQQVTLSCSPISGHRSVSWYQQTPGQGLQFLFEYFSETQRNKGNFPGRFSGRQFSNSRSEMNVSTLELGDSALYLCASGLATDTQYFGPGTRLTVL.

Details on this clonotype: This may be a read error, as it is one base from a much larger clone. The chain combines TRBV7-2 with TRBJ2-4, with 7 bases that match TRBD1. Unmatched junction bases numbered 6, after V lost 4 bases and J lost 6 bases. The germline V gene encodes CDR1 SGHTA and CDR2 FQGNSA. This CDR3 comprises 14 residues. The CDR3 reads CASSSGGEGNIQYF. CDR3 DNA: TGTGCCAGCAGCTCAGGGGGAGAAGGAAACATTCAGTACTTC. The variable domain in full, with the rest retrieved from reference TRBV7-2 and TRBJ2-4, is GAGVSQSPSNKVTEKGKDVELRCDPISGHTALYWYRQSLGQGLEFLIYFQGNSAPDKSGLPSDRFSAERTGGSVSTLTIQRTQQEDSAVYLCASSSGGEGNIQYFGAGTRLSVL.

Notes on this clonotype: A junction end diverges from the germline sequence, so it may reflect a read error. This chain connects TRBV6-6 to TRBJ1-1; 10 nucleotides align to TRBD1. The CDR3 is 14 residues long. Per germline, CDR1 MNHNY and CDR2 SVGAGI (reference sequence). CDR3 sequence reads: CAGSGTGVRTGAIF. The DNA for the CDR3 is TGTGCCGGCAGTGGGACAGGGGTAAGGACTGGAGCAATCTTT.